This entry lists 32 T cell receptor beta chains sequenced from one sample in a study of chemoradiotherapy in HPV16-positive cancers. Assay: immunoSEQ multiplex PCR; the TCRdb copy retains only in-frame clones and omits some. This sample carries about 5,400 clones, approximately 89% of them seen once, and the ten largest clones take about 1.9%. This material consisted of blood, taken from a patient who underwent chemoradiotherapy. All receptors derive from a human donor with HPV-associated anogenital cancer.

This clone was recorded a few times. This chain connects TRBV2 to TRBJ1-5; D perhaps matches TRBD1 (5 bases). The CDR3 consists of 15 residues. Per germline, CDR1 SNHLY and CDR2 FYNNEI. V was cut by 4 bases and J by 3 bases, with 13 bases left in between. In DNA, the CDR3 is TGTGCCAGCAGTGGAGGGGACGGCCACAATCAGCCCCAGCATTTT. Its translation is CASSGGDGHNQPQHF.

V and J are TRBV4-2 and TRBJ1-1; D may be TRBD1 (5 bases). The V and J ends lost 0 bases and 10 bases respectively, with 9 bases between them. This CDR3 spans 12 amino acids. Germline V gives CDR1 LGHNA, CDR2 YNFKEQ. Written as DNA, the CDR3 is TGTGCCAGCAGCCAAGACGGGACGGGAGCTTTCTTT. Translating gives CASSQDGTGAFF.

The CDR3 sequence is CASSVASGTGPNTGELFF. CDR3 nucleotides: TGTGCCAGCAGCGTAGCCTCGGGGACAGGGCCCAACACCGGGGAGCTGTTTTTT. The V gene is TRBV9, the J gene TRBJ2-2; 9 positions agree with TRBD1. Per the germline V gene, CDR1 is SGDLS and CDR2 is YYNGEE. The CDR3 extends over 18 amino acids. V dropped 0 bases and J dropped 2; count of bases not matched to a gene: 8.

The rearrangement links TRBV19 to TRBJ1-1, with TRBD1 identical over 8 bases. The J segment lost 1 base and the V segment lost 7 bases, leaving 11 bases of the junction unmatched. CDR1 is LNHDA and CDR2 is SQIVND in the germline V gene (reference sequence). CDR3 size: 16 residues. CDR3 in amino acids: CASKRQGAYGNTEAFF. The CDR3 region has the DNA TGTGCCAGTAAGCGCCAGGGGGCCTACGGGAACACTGAAGCTTTCTTT.

The V and J genes are TRBV4-1 and TRBJ2-3, with D perhaps assigned TRBD1 or TRBD2 (5 bases each). V was pared by 3 bases and J by 2 bases, with 18 bases between. Germline V gene lookup returns CDR1 MGHRA and CDR2 YSYEKL. The CDR3 has 17 residues. This CDR3 reads CASSQGTGLTSTDTQYF. The CDR3 DNA is TGCGCCAGCAGCCAGGGCACAGGACTTACATCCACAGATACGCAGTATTTT.

Written as DNA, the CDR3 is TGTGCCAGCAGCGAGACCCGGGACTGGCTCCTCCACGAGCAGTACTTC. This translates into CASSETRDWLLHEQYF. This chain joins TRBV5-5 and TRBJ2-5, with D possibly TRBD2 on 6 matching bases. The J call may be in error: the DNA end matches TRBJ2-7 better. This CDR3 contains 16 residues. CDR1 and CDR2 from the germline V gene are SGHKS and YYEKEE (reference sequence).

The rearrangement links TRBV27 to TRBJ1-6; no firm D call. This CDR3 spans 13 amino acids. V lost 9 bases to trimming and J lost 3 bases, with 9 bases between them. Germline assignment: CDR1 MNHEY and CDR2 SMNVEV (reference sequence). CDR3 sequence (DNA): TGTGCCAGTACACCCTACTATAATTCACCCCTCCACTTT. Its translation: CASTPYYNSPLHF.

This chain links TRBV7-3 with TRBJ1-3, with D unclear. CDR3 size: 16 residues. Per germline, CDR1 SGHTA and CDR2 FQGTGA. V shed 3 bases and J shed 0 bases, with 12 bases lying between them. This CDR3 is CASSLGHGTSGNTIYF. CDR3 in DNA: TGTGCCAGCAGCTTGGGCCACGGAACCTCTGGAAACACCATATATTTT.

This rearrangement joins TRBV7-2 to TRBJ2-1; 9 nucleotides line up with TRBD1. This CDR3 has 15 amino acids. The V gene end was trimmed by 5 bases and the J gene end by 0 bases; junction bases not matched to a gene: 2. Germline CDR1 reads SGHTA; CDR2 reads FQGNSA. The CDR3 is CASSTDRGSYNEQFF. CDR3 in DNA: TGTGCCAGCAGCACGGACAGGGGCTCCTACAATGAGCAGTTCTTC.

The rearrangement uses TRBV6-5 and TRBJ2-6; D gene uncertain. The V end lost 0 bases, the J end lost 4 bases, and 10 bases lay between the germline ends. There are 16 residues in the CDR3. Germline lookup yields CDR1 MNHEY and CDR2 SVGAGI. This CDR3 reads CASSYSGLSGANVLTF. Here the CDR3 DNA reads TGTGCCAGCAGTTACTCGGGCCTATCGGGGGCCAACGTCCTGACTTTC.

V and J are TRBV19 and TRBJ2-7; D is unclear. CDR3 length: 15 residues. CDR1 and CDR2 (germline): LNHDA, SQIVND (reference sequence). V lost 6 bases and J 2 bases, leaving 17 bases between the germline ends. CDR3 DNA sequence: TGTGCCAGTAGCCTGAGAGAAGTTTCCGCCTACGAGCAGTACTTC. Protein sequence: CASSLREVSAYEQYF. Drawing the rest from reference TRBV19 and TRBJ2-7, the complete variable domain is DGGITQSPKYLFRKEGQNVTLSCEQNLNHDAMYWYRQDPGQGLRLIYYSQIVNDFQKGDIAEGYSVSREKKESFPLTVTSAQKNPTAFYLCASSLREVSAYEQYFGPGTRLTVT.

The count of this clone is one. V usage is TRBV7-9 and J usage is TRBJ1-1; possibly TRBD1 for D (6 bases). This CDR3 is built from 15 residues. The V end was cut by 2 bases, the J end by 3 bases, with 13 bases between. From germline, CDR1 is SEHNR and CDR2 FQNEAQ (reference sequence). In nucleotides, the CDR3 is TGTGCCAGCAGCTTACGTTCAGGGGCGGACACTGAAGCTTTCTTT. Translated: CASSLRSGADTEAFF.

The chain uses TRBV18 and TRBJ2-7, with D tentatively TRBD1 or TRBD2 (6 bases each). The V end was cut by 3 bases, the J end by 2 bases, with 11 bases between. Germline V gene lookup returns CDR1 KGHSH and CDR2 LQKENI. The CDR3 extends over 14 amino acids. CDR3 loop: CASSPARGAYEQYF. The DNA of the CDR3 is TGTGCCAGCTCACCCGCGAGGGGGGCCTACGAGCAGTACTTC. Full variable domain (remainder filled in from reference TRBV18 and TRBJ2-7): NAGVMQNPRHLVRRRGQEARLRCSPMKGHSHVYWYRQLPEEGLKFMVYLQKENIIDESGMPKERFSAEFPKEGPSILRIQQVVRGDSAAYFCASSPARGAYEQYFGPGTRLTVT.

This sequence joins TRBV19 and TRBJ1-5; no clear D. The germline V gene has CDR1 LNHDA and CDR2 SQIVND (reference sequence). Trimming took off 1 base at V and 1 base at J, with 8 bases between the two ends. CDR3 length: 15 residues. CDR3 bases: TGTGCCAGTAGTATAGTCGGCAGCAGCAATCAGCCCCAGCATTTT. Protein sequence: CASSIVGSSNQPQHF.

The chain couples TRBV7-8 to TRBJ1-5; TRBD1 is a possible D gene (5 bases). From germline, CDR1 is SGHVS and CDR2 FQNEAQ. The CDR3 is made up of 17 amino acids. Trimming stripped 0 bases from V and 1 base from J, with 13 bases between. CDR3 amino acids: CASSLAKGTSSNQPQHF. The CDR3, as DNA: TGTGCCAGCAGCTTAGCTAAGGGGACGTCGAGCAATCAGCCCCAGCATTTT.

This clone was counted between two and nine times. The CDR3 nucleotides read TGTGCCTGGAGTGGGCAGGGTAATCAGCCCCAGCATTTT. This codes for CAWSGQGNQPQHF. V gene TRBV30 combines with J gene TRBJ1-5, with TRBD1 as a possible D gene (5 bases). The ends were cut back, 1 base at V and 4 bases at J, with 8 bases in the middle. Germline CDR1 GTSNPN, CDR2 SVGIG (reference sequence). The CDR3 is 13 residues long.

The CDR3: CASSQGLAGVSEQYF. CDR3 nucleotide sequence: TGCGCCAGCAGCCAAGGACTAGCGGGGGTGAGCGAGCAGTACTTC. This sequence joins TRBV4-1 and TRBJ2-7; 12 nucleotides line up with TRBD2. The CDR3 totals 15 residues. Germline V gene lookup returns CDR1 MGHRA and CDR2 YSYEKL. J gave up 6 bases and V 1 base, and 4 bases lay outside the gene matches.

The chain is built from TRBV30 and TRBJ2-1, with D tentatively TRBD1 (5 bases). The CDR3 covers 11 residues. CDR1 GTSNPN and CDR2 SVGIG come from the germline V gene (reference sequence). The V gene lost 0 bases and the J gene lost 10 bases, with 7 bases spanning the gap. The CDR3 is CAWSVRGEQFF. CDR3 coding DNA: TGTGCCTGGAGTGTAAGGGGCGAGCAGTTCTTC.

The V and J genes are TRBV30 and TRBJ2-7; D possibly corresponds to TRBD1 (5 bases). V dropped 3 bases and J dropped 6 bases, with 9 bases sitting between them. CDR3 length: 11 amino acids. Germline V gives CDR1 GTSNPN, CDR2 SVGIG (reference sequence). This chain's CDR3 is CAWSPGFEQYF. In DNA form, the CDR3 reads TGTGCCTGGAGCCCAGGGTTCGAGCAGTACTTC.

J is TRBJ2-1 and V is TRBV29-1; 12 positions match TRBD2. Germline V lookup: CDR1 SQVTM, CDR2 ANQGSEA. J was trimmed by 14 bases and V by 2 bases; bases with no gene match: 4. The CDR3 has 12 amino acids. CDR3 DNA: TGCAGCGTTGAACTAGCGGGAGGGCCGGAGTTCTTC. Protein: CSVELAGGPEFF.

V gene TRBV5-1 combines with J gene TRBJ2-1; D call uncertain. Germline V gene sequence: CDR1 SGHRS, CDR2 YFSETQ. V was pared by 4 bases and J by 3 bases, with 11 bases between. CDR3 length: 14 residues. The CDR3 region is CASSLGQNYNEQFF. The CDR3, as DNA: TGCGCCAGCAGCCTTGGGCAAAACTACAATGAGCAGTTCTTC.

The V and J genes are TRBV2 and TRBJ1-1; D uncertain. The V gene's germline CDR1 is SNHLY and CDR2 FYNNEI. The CDR3 is 15 amino acids. The V and J ends lost 2 bases and 1 base respectively, with 11 bases between them. Here the CDR3 DNA reads TGTGCCAGCAGTGAATTGGGGATCCCGAACACTGAAGCTTTCTTT. As protein: CASSELGIPNTEAFF. Drawing the rest from reference TRBV2 and TRBJ1-1, the complete variable domain is EPEVTQTPSHQVTQMGQEVILRCVPISNHLYFYWYRQILGQKVEFLVSFYNNEISEKSEIFDDQFSVERPDGSNFTLKIRSTKLEDSAMYFCASSELGIPNTEAFFGQGTRLTVV.

This chain joins TRBV6-1 and TRBJ1-5; D ambiguous. Germline loops: CDR1 MNHNS, CDR2 SASEGT. The V gene lost 3 bases and the J gene lost 15 bases, with 24 bases spanning the gap. There are 15 residues in the CDR3. CDR3: CASSEATQAPLGLHF. The CDR3 bases are TGTGCCAGCAGTGAGGCAACGCAGGCGCCCCTTGGGTTGCATTTT.

The V gene is TRBV2, the J gene TRBJ2-7, with TRBD1 as a possible D gene (7 bases). V was cut by 5 bases and J by 4 bases, with 18 bases left in between. CDR1 and CDR2 from the germline V gene are SNHLY and FYNNEI. This CDR3 is built from 15 residues. The DNA of the CDR3 is TGTGCCAGCAGTTCGGGCGGGACAGCCCTTTACGAGCAGTACTTC. Its translation: CASSSGGTALYEQYF.

This sequence joins TRBV7-2 and TRBJ1-2, with no clear D. This CDR3 is built from 15 residues. Trimming left V 4 bases short and J 2 bases short, with 14 bases between. Germline V lookup: CDR1 SGHTA, CDR2 FQGNSA. CDR3 region: CASSSTGGGNYGYTF. The CDR3 coding sequence is TGTGCCAGCAGCTCAACGGGAGGAGGCAACTATGGCTACACCTTC.

This chain links TRBV7-8 with TRBJ1-6; possible D gene TRBD1, 6 bases. Trimming removed 5 bases at V and 0 bases at J, with 11 bases between. CDR3 size: 16 residues. Per the germline V gene, CDR1 is SGHVS and CDR2 is FQNEAQ. DNA for the CDR3: TGTGCCAGCAGCCTTCAGGGGAACTCCTATAATTCACCCCTCCACTTT. Translated: CASSLQGNSYNSPLHF.

The chain combines TRBV5-1 with TRBJ2-2; D possibly uses TRBD1 or TRBD2 (5 bases each). CDR3 size: 16 residues. Germline-derived CDR1 and CDR2 are SGHRS and YFSETQ. Trimming pared 0 bases from V and 5 bases from J, leaving 14 bases between. This CDR3 reads CASSLAGHPGTGELFF. The CDR3 DNA reads TGCGCCAGCAGCTTGGCCGGACACCCGGGAACCGGGGAGCTGTTTTTT.

The chain recombines TRBV6-6 with TRBJ1-2, with 7 bases identical to TRBD1. The CDR3 consists of 15 residues. Germline V lookup: CDR1 MNHNY, CDR2 SVGAGI (reference sequence). J lost 4 bases, V lost 0 bases, and 5 bases had no gene match. CDR3 protein: CASSYSNRGGYGYTF. In nucleotides, the CDR3 is TGTGCCAGCAGTTACTCCAACAGGGGCGGCTATGGCTACACCTTC.

CDR3 sequence reads: CASSKRRTVNIQYF. CDR3 coding DNA: TGTGCCAGCAGCAAAAGGCGGACGGTAAACATTCAGTACTTC. The chain carries TRBV21-1 and TRBJ2-4. TRBV21-1 is flagged as a pseudogene. The CDR3 runs to 14 residues.

The J gene is TRBJ1-6, the V gene TRBV6-1; TRBD1 is a possible D gene (6 bases). Germline CDR1 MNHNS, CDR2 SASEGT. Between the trimmed V and J ends, which lost 3 bases and 6 bases, there was a span of 15 bases. The CDR3 is 16 amino acids. In DNA form, the CDR3 reads TGTGCCAGCAGTGACCGTTGGGGACAACCTAATTCACCCCTCCACTTT. The encoded protein is CASSDRWGQPNSPLHF.

The chain combines TRBV2 with TRBJ2-5; 8 bases line up with TRBD2. After removal of 4 bases from V and 6 bases from J, the junction contained 10 bases not matched to a gene. Germline V gene sequence: CDR1 SNHLY, CDR2 FYNNEI. The CDR3 has 15 amino acids. DNA for the CDR3: TGTGCCAGCAGTGCAGGAGCGGGAGAAGGAAAGACCCAGTACTTC. It encodes CASSAGAGEGKTQYF. Complete variable domain (other parts from reference TRBV2 and TRBJ2-5): EPEVTQTPSHQVTQMGQEVILRCVPISNHLYFYWYRQILGQKVEFLVSFYNNEISEKSEIFDDQFSVERPDGSNFTLKIRSTKLEDSAMYFCASSAGAGEGKTQYFGPGTRLLVL.

Written as DNA, the CDR3 is TGTGCTAGTGGTTTGGTACTCGGAAGGGGCACTGAAGCTTTCTTT. Its protein product is CASGLVLGRGTEAFF. The V and J genes are TRBV12-5 and TRBJ1-1; possibly TRBD1 for D (5 bases). Germline V gene sequence: CDR1 LGHNT, CDR2 FRNRAP. This CDR3 contains 15 residues. The V end lost 0 bases, the J end lost 4 bases, and 12 bases lay between the germline ends.